This T cell receptor (beta chain) was identified during a study of blood T cell repertoires in COVID-19. The ends lost 3 bases at V and 8 bases at J; junction bases unmatched: 6. The length of the CDR3 is 13 residues. Germline CDR1 and CDR2: GTSNPN and SVGIG (reference sequence). The assay was immunoSEQ multiplex PCR, and TCRdb's table has in-frame clones only and misses some. The data contain some 49,000 clones, 75% to 85% of them seen just once; the ten biggest clones take up 2.5% to 3%. Sequencing was performed on peripheral blood. The clonotype was recovered from a woman aged 55-75 years with acute or convalescent COVID-19. V gene TRBV30 combines with J gene TRBJ1-4; 7 bases agree with TRBD1. The CDR3 protein is CAWRTGQTEKLFF. CDR3 coding DNA: TGTGCCTGGAGGACGGGACAGACAGAAAAACTGTTTTTT. The variable domain in full, completed from reference TRBV30 and TRBJ1-4, reads SQTIHQWPATLVQPVGSPLSLECTVEGTSNPNLYWYRQAAGRGLQLLFYSVGIGQISSEVPQNLSASRPQDRQFILSSKKLLLSDSGFYLCAWRTGQTEKLFFGSGTQLSVL.